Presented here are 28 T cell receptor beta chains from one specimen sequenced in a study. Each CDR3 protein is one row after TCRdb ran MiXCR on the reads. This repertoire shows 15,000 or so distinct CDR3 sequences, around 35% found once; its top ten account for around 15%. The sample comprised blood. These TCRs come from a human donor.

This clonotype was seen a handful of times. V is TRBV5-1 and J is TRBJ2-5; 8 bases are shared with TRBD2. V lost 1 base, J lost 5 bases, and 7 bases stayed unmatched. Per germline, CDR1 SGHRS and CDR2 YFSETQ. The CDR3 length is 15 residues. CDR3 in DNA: TGCGCCAGCAGCTTGCTCCGGGAGGGCCCGGAGACCCAGTACTTC. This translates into CASSLLREGPETQYF.

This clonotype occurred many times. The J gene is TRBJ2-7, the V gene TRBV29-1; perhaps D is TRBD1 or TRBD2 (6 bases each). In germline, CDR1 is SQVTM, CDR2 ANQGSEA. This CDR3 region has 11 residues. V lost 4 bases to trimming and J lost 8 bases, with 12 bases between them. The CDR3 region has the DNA TGCAGCGTTGCTCGGGGGCCACAGCAGTACTTC. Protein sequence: CSVARGPQQYF.

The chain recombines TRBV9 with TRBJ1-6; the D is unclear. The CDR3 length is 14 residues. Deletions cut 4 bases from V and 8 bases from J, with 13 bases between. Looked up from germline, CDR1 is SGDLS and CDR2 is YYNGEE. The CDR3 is CASSSQSGDSPLHF. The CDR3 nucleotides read TGTGCCAGCAGCTCCCAAAGCGGGGATTCACCCCTCCACTTT.

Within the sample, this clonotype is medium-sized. CDR3 DNA sequence: TGCAGCGTTTGCCGGGACGCGGGAATAGCCGGGGAGCTGTTTTTT. This translates into CSVCRDAGIAGELFF. The V call is TRBV29-1, the J call TRBJ2-2, with a weak D call TRBD2 (6 bases). This CDR3 contains 15 residues. V lost 5 bases and J 6 bases, leaving 19 bases between the germline ends. Germline V gene data show CDR1 as SQVTM and CDR2 as ANQGSEA.

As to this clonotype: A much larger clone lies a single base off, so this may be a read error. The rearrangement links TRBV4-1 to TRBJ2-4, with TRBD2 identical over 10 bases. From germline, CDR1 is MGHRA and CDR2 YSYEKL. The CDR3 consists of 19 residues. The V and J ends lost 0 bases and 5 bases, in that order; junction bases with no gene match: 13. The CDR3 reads CASSQDPPTSGITQNIQYF. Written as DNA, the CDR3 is TGCGCCAGCAGCCAAGATCCCCCAACTAGCGGGATAACCCAAAACATTCAGTACTTC.

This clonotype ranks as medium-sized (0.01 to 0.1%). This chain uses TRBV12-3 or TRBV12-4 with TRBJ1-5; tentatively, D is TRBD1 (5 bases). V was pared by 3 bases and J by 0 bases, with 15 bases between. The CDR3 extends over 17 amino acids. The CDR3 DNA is TGTGCCAGCAGTTTCCAGGGACCAAGGGATAGCAATCAGCCCCAGCATTTT. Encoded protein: CASSFQGPRDSNQPQHF.

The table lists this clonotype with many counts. The CDR3: CSARGAQGDLSYEQYF. The DNA for the CDR3 is TGCAGTGCTAGAGGGGCGCAGGGGGATCTCTCCTACGAGCAGTACTTC. The V gene is TRBV20-1, the J gene TRBJ2-7, with 7 nucleotides matching TRBD1. Germline V gene sequence: CDR1 DFQATT, CDR2 SNEGSKA (reference sequence). V lost 1 base and J lost 0; bases outside the gene matches: 9. This CDR3 spans 16 amino acids.

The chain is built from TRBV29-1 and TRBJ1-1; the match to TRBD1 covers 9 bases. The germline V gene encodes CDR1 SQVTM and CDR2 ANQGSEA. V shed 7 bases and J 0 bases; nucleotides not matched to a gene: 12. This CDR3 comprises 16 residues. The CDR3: CSAERTGQGMNTEAFF. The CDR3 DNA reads TGCAGCGCCGAACGTACCGGACAGGGGATGAACACTGAAGCTTTCTTT.

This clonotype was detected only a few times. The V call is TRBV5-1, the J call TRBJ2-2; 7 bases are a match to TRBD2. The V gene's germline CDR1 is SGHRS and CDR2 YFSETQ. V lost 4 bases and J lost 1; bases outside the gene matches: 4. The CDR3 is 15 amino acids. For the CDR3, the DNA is TGCGCCAGCAGCAGGACTAGTGTGAACACCGGGGAGCTGTTTTTT. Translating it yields CASSRTSVNTGELFF.

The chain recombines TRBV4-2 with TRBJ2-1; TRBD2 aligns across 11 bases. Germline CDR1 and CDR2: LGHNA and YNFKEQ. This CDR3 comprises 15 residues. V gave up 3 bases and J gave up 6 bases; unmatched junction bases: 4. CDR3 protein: CASSHGGTSGNEQFF. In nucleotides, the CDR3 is TGTGCCAGCAGCCATGGAGGGACTAGCGGCAATGAGCAGTTCTTC.

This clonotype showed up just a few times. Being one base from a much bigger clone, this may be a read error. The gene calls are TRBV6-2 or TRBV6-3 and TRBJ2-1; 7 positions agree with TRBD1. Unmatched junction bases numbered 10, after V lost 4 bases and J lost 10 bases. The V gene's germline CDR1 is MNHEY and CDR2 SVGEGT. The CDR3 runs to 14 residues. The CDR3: CASSSRDSFYEQFF. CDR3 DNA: TGTGCCAGCAGTTCCAGGGACAGCTTCTACGAGCAGTTCTTC.

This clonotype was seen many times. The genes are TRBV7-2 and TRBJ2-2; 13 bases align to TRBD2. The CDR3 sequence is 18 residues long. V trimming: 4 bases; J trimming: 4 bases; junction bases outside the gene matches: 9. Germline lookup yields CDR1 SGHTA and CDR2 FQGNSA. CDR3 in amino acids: CASSSPTSGRSSTGELFF. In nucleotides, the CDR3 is TGTGCCAGCAGCTCGCCGACTAGCGGGAGGTCAAGCACCGGGGAGCTGTTTTTT.

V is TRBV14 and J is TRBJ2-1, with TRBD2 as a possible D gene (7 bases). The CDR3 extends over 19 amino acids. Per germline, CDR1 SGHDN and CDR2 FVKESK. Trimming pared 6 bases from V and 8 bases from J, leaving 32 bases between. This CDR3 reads CASSSISGRHGGRGYEQFF. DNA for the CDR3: TGTGCCAGCAGTTCGATAAGCGGCCGCCATGGAGGGAGGGGGTATGAGCAGTTCTTC.

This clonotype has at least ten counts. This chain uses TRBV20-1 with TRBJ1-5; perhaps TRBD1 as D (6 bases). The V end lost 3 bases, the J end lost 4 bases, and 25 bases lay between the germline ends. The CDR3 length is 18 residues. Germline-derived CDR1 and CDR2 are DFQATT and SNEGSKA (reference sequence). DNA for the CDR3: TGCAGTGCTAGTCGCCCTGGTGCAGGGGCTCCTTTAAATCAGCCCCAGCATTTT. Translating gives CSASRPGAGAPLNQPQHF.

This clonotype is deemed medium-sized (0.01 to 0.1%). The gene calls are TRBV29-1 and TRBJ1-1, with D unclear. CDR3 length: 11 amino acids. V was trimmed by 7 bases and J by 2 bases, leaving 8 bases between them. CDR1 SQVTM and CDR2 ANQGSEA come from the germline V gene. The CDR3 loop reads CSAKFNTEAFF. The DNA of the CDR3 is TGCAGCGCTAAATTCAACACTGAAGCTTTCTTT.

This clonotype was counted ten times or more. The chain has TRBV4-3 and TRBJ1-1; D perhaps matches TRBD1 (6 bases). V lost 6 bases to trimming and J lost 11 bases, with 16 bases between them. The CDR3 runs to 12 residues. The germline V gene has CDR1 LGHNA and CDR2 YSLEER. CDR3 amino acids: CASSPGGGEAFF. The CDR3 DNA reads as TGCGCCAGCAGTCCGGGGGGCGGTGAGGCTTTCTTT.

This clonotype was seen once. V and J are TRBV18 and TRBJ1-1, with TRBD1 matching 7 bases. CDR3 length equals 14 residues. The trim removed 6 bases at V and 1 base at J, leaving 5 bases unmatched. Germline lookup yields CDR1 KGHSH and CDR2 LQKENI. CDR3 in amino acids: CASSRDSWNTEAFF. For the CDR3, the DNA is TGTGCCAGCTCGCGGGACAGCTGGAACACTGAAGCTTTCTTT.

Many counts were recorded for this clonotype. Written as DNA, the CDR3 is TGCAGTGCCGTCAGTCCTCACACTGAAGCTTTCTTT. Amino acid sequence: CSAVSPHTEAFF. This rearrangement joins TRBV20-1 to TRBJ1-1; D call uncertain. V lost 6 bases and J lost 3, with 11 bases in between. CDR1 and CDR2 from the germline V gene are DFQATT and SNEGSKA (reference sequence). The CDR3 spans 12 residues.

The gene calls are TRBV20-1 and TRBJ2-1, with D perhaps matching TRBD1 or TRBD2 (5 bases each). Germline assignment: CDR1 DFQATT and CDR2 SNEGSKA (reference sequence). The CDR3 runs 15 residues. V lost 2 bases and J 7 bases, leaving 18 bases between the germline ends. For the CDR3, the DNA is TGCAGTGCTAGACCCCGGGACCATAGAAGGAATGAGCAGTTCTTC. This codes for CSARPRDHRRNEQFF.

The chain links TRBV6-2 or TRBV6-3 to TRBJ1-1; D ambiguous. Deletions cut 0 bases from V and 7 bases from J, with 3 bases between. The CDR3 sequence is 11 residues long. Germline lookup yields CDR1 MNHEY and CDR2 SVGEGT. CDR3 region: CASSYSDEAFF. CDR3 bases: TGTGCCAGCAGTTACTCGGATGAAGCTTTCTTT.

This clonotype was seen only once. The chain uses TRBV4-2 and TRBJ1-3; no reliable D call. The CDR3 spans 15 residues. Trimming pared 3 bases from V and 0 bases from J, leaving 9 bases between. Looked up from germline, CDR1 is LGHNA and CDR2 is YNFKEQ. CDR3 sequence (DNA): TGTGCCAGCAGCCAGGCGGTGAGCTCTGGAAACACCATATATTTT. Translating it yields CASSQAVSSGNTIYF.

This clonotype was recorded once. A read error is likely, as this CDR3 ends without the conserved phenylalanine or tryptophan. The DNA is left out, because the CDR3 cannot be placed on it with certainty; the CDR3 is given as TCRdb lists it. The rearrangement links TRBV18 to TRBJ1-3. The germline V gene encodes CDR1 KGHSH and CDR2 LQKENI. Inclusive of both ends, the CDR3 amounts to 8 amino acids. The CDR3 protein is CASSPSIA.

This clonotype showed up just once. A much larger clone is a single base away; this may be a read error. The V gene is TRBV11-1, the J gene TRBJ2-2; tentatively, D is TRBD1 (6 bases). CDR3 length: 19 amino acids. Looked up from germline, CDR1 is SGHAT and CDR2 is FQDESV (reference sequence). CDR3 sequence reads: CASSLASLRTGLGTWELFF. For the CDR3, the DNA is TGTGCCAGCAGCTTAGCGTCACTACGTACAGGGTTGGGCACCTGGGAGCTGTTTTTT.

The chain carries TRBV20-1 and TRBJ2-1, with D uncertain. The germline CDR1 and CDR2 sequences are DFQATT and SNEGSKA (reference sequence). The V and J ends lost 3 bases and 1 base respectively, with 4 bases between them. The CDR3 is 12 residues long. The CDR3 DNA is TGCAGTGCTAGGGCTTCCTACAATGAGCAGTTCTTC. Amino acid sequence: CSARASYNEQFF.

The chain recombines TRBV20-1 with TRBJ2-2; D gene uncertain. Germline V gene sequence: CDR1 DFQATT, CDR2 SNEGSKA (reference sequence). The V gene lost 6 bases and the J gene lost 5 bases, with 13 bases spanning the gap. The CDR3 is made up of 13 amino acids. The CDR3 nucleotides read TGCAGTGCACGAAGACCTAGTACCGGGGAGCTGTTTTTT. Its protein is CSARRPSTGELFF.

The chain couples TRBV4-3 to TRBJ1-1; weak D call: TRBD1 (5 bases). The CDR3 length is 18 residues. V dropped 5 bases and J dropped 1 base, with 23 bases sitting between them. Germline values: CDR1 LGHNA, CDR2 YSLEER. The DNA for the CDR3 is TGCGCCAGCAGCAGTTCGATAAGCGGTGGAGGGACGAACACTGAAGCTTTCTTT. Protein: CASSSSISGGGTNTEAFF.

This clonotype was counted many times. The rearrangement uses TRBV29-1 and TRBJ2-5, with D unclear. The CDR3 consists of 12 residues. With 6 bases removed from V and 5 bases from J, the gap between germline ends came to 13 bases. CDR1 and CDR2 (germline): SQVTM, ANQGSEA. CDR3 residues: CSVHSFVETQYF. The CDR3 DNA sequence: TGCAGCGTCCATAGTTTTGTCGAGACCCAGTACTTC. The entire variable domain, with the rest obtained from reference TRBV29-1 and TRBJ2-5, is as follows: SAVISQKPSRDICQRGTSLTIQCQVDSQVTMMFWYRQQPGQSLTLIATANQGSEATYESGFVIDKFPISRPNLTFSTLTVSNMSPEDSSIYLCSVHSFVETQYFGPGTRLLVL.

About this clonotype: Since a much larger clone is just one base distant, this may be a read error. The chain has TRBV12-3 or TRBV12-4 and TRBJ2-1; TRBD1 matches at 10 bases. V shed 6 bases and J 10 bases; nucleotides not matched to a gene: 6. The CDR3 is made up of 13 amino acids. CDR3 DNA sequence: TGTGCCAGCAGGGACAGGGGGATGGACGAGCAGTTCTTC. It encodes CASRDRGMDEQFF.